The 29 T cell receptor beta chains listed next were all sequenced from one sample in a study of T cell responses to AZD1222 COVID-19 vaccine (dated by TCRdb to about 2021). The sample's time point label, in plain terms: baseline before first vaccination. The library was prepared using the immunoSEQ multiplex PCR assay. In its TCRdb copy, this immuneACCESS table keeps in-frame sequences only and misses some clones. Where compared with another copy, unresolved V genes explain less than half of these, and the others have no known cause. In all, the sample holds fewer than 100,000 clones, and around 90% of those were seen once. Together, the top ten hold over 7.5% of the sample. The material was peripheral blood, obtained on day 0 of AZD1222 vaccination. These receptor sequences come from an adult in good health.

This chain links TRBV3-1 (or the pseudogene TRBV3-2) with TRBJ1-1; no clear D. This CDR3 is 14 amino acids long. Trimming cost V 3 bases and J 3 bases, with 11 bases left between them. Germline CDR1 and CDR2: LGHDT and YNNKEL (reference sequence). In DNA form, the CDR3 reads TGTGCCAGCAGCCAGGACCCAACTTACACTGAAGCTTTCTTT. This codes for CASSQDPTYTEAFF.

This clone was seen a handful of times. The chain is built from TRBV11-3 and TRBJ2-7; D unresolved. The V gene lost 3 bases and the J gene lost 0 bases, with 9 bases spanning the gap. This CDR3 spans 14 amino acids. Germline V lookup: CDR1 SGHNT, CDR2 YENEEA. CDR3 DNA sequence: TGTGCCAGCAGCTTGACAAGAGACTCCTACGAGCAGTACTTC. It is translated as CASSLTRDSYEQYF.

This chain's CDR3 is CSTQRAGWDYGYTF. In nucleotides, the CDR3 is TGCAGCACTCAAAGGGCAGGGTGGGACTATGGCTACACCTTC. The chain uses TRBV29-1 and TRBJ1-2; D is possibly TRBD1 (5 bases). The CDR3 has 14 residues. The germline gives CDR1 SQVTM, CDR2 ANQGSEA. V dropped 8 bases and J dropped 3 bases, with 19 bases sitting between them.

This rearrangement joins TRBV4-3 to TRBJ1-2; D call uncertain. V was trimmed by 1 base and J by 8 bases, leaving 14 bases between them. Germline V CDR1 and CDR2: LGHNA, YSLEER. CDR3 size: 14 residues. The CDR3 nucleotides are TGCGCCAGCAGCCAAGGAATAGGGTCGTGGGGCTACACCTTC. This sequence encodes CASSQGIGSWGYTF.

The chain carries TRBV4-3 and TRBJ2-5, with TRBD2 matching 11 bases. Trimming cost V 1 base and J 4 bases; bases outside gene matches: 14. The CDR3 sequence is 19 residues long. The germline V gene has CDR1 LGHNA and CDR2 YSLEER. The CDR3 nucleotides are TGCGCCAGCAGCCAAGGAACGCCCGGTAGCGGGGGGGCACGAGAGACCCAGTACTTC. Translating it yields CASSQGTPGSGGARETQYF.

This chain links TRBV14 with TRBJ1-4; D possibly corresponds to TRBD1 (6 bases). Germline CDR1 and CDR2: SGHDN and FVKESK. The CDR3 length is 17 residues. Trimming cost V 0 bases and J 5 bases, with 16 bases left between them. The CDR3 DNA is TGTGCCAGCAGCCAAGATCTTCGAGGGGACATCAATGAAAAACTGTTTTTT. Protein product: CASSQDLRGDINEKLFF.

This chain joins TRBV9 and TRBJ2-3, with D perhaps TRBD2 (5 bases). Germline V gene sequence: CDR1 SGDLS, CDR2 YYNGEE. The CDR3 length is 15 residues. Trimming took off 0 bases at V and 6 bases at J, with 14 bases between the two ends. The CDR3 sequence is CASSVVSAAADTQYF. CDR3 in DNA: TGTGCCAGCAGCGTAGTTTCAGCGGCCGCGGATACGCAGTATTTT.

The chain links TRBV29-1 to TRBJ2-5; a weak D match, TRBD2 (5 bases). Germline V gene lookup returns CDR1 SQVTM and CDR2 ANQGSEA. The CDR3 runs to 11 residues. Trimming removed 7 bases at V and 2 bases at J, with 8 bases between. The CDR3 DNA follows: TGCAGCGGCCGGACTCAAGAGACCCAGTACTTC. Translation gives CSGRTQETQYF.

This chain joins TRBV6-2 or TRBV6-3 and TRBJ2-2, with no clear D. Germline V gene data show CDR1 as MNHEY and CDR2 as SVGEGT. V dropped 2 bases and J dropped 1 base, with 14 bases sitting between them. The CDR3 totals 17 residues. DNA of the CDR3: TGTGCCAGCAGTTACCGACTTAGGCGGAGGAACACCGGGGAGCTGTTTTTT. Amino acids: CASSYRLRRRNTGELFF.

The J gene is TRBJ1-5, the V gene TRBV7-3; D not resolved. Germline CDR1 reads SGHTA; CDR2 reads FQGTGA. Trimming removed 2 bases from V and 7 bases from J, with 15 bases in between. CDR3 length: 15 residues. CDR3 protein: CASSLSGGLEQPQHF. For the CDR3, the DNA is TGTGCCAGCAGCTTATCGGGAGGATTAGAGCAGCCCCAGCATTTT.

V and J are TRBV6-5 and TRBJ2-7; 7 bases agree with TRBD1. This CDR3 has 13 residues. V lost 6 bases and J lost 5; bases outside the gene matches: 7. Looked up from germline, CDR1 is MNHEY and CDR2 is SVGAGI. DNA of the CDR3: TGTGCCAGCAGACAGGGGTTTATCGACGAGCAGTACTTC. It is translated as CASRQGFIDEQYF.

In this sample, this clone turned up once. V is TRBV7-9 and J is TRBJ2-7; D unresolved. This CDR3 is built from 14 residues. With 3 bases removed from V and 3 bases from J, the gap between germline ends came to 12 bases. CDR1 is SEHNR, CDR2 FQNEAQ, per germline (reference sequence). Written as DNA, the CDR3 is TGTGCCAGCAGCTTCATAGTGGGGAACTACGAGCAGTACTTC. Residues: CASSFIVGNYEQYF.

The chain joins TRBV5-1 to TRBJ2-3; 7 nucleotides line up with TRBD2. The length of the CDR3 is 16 residues. The trim removed 0 bases at V and 3 bases at J, leaving 7 bases unmatched. Germline V CDR1 and CDR2: SGHRS, YFSETQ. The CDR3: CASSLGLAGDTDTQYF. CDR3 DNA: TGCGCCAGCAGCTTGGGTTTGGCGGGGGATACAGATACGCAGTATTTT.

The rearrangement uses TRBV28 and TRBJ1-5; D not resolved. The V end was cut by 9 bases, the J end by 0 bases, with 18 bases between. Germline CDR1 reads MDHEN; CDR2 reads SYDVKM. The CDR3 has 16 residues. CDR3 amino acids: CASGGTALYSNQPQHF. The CDR3 DNA reads TGTGCCAGTGGCGGCACAGCCCTTTATAGCAATCAGCCCCAGCATTTT.

This clone was detected a few times. This chain links TRBV30 with TRBJ2-7, with a tentative D call TRBD2 (5 bases). This CDR3 is 13 amino acids long. The germline V and J ends were trimmed by 1 base and 5 bases, with 12 bases remaining between them. Germline V lookup: CDR1 GTSNPN, CDR2 SVGIG (reference sequence). In DNA form, the CDR3 reads TGTGCCTGGAGTGGTCTAGGACTTGACGAGCAGTACTTC. This sequence encodes CAWSGLGLDEQYF.

The CDR3 spells CSAPIRGQYF. The CDR3, as DNA: TGCAGTGCTCCCATTAGGGGGCAGTATTTT. The chain uses TRBV20-1 and TRBJ2-3; D perhaps matches TRBD1 (5 bases). The germline V and J ends were trimmed by 5 bases and 11 bases, with 11 bases remaining between them. Germline V gene data show CDR1 as DFQATT and CDR2 as SNEGSKA (reference sequence). This CDR3 region has 10 residues.

The gene calls are TRBV9 and TRBJ1-6; D gene unclear. Germline loops: CDR1 SGDLS, CDR2 YYNGEE. CDR3 size: 14 residues. The germline V and J ends were trimmed by 1 base and 9 bases, with 11 bases remaining between them. This chain's CDR3 is CASSVSYRGSPLHF. The CDR3 coding sequence is TGTGCCAGCAGCGTATCCTATCGGGGTTCACCCCTCCACTTT.

The rearrangement links TRBV7-9 to TRBJ2-3; 7 bases are a match to TRBD1. J gave up 9 bases and V 1 base, and 7 bases lay outside the gene matches. The CDR3 is 14 amino acids. From germline, CDR1 is SEHNR and CDR2 FQNEAQ (reference sequence). The CDR3 sequence: CASSLGLTGDTQYF. CDR3 DNA: TGTGCCAGCAGCTTAGGCCTCACAGGGGACACGCAGTATTTT.

This CDR3 reads CASSRSTGLLSGNTIYF. The CDR3 nucleotides are TGTGCCAGCAGCCGATCTACGGGACTGCTGTCTGGAAACACCATATATTTT. The V gene is TRBV3-1 (or the pseudogene TRBV3-2), the J gene TRBJ1-3, with D perhaps matching TRBD1 (5 bases). From germline, CDR1 is LGHDT and CDR2 YNNKEL (reference sequence). V dropped 4 bases and J dropped 1 base, with 17 bases sitting between them. The length of the CDR3 is 17 residues.

The V and J genes are TRBV19 and TRBJ2-1; TRBD2 matches 8 bases. The CDR3 totals 17 residues. With 5 bases clipped from V and 9 bases from J, the junction kept 18 bases outside the gene matches. Germline-derived CDR1 and CDR2 are LNHDA and SQIVND (reference sequence). CDR3 sequence reads: CASSFLTGLIGGGEQFF. The CDR3 region has the DNA TGTGCCAGTAGTTTTCTCACGGGCCTCATCGGGGGGGGTGAGCAGTTCTTC.

The chain links TRBV7-8 to TRBJ1-1; D unresolved. The CDR3 extends over 14 amino acids. CDR1 SGHVS and CDR2 FQNEAQ come from the germline V gene. Trimming left V 2 bases short and J 0 bases short, with 7 bases between. In nucleotides, the CDR3 is TGTGCCAGCAGCTTAACTCGAATGAACACTGAAGCTTTCTTT. This translates into CASSLTRMNTEAFF.

The V gene is TRBV10-1, the J gene TRBJ2-2; D gene unclear. Germline CDR1 is WNHNN and CDR2 is SYGVQD (reference sequence). V lost 8 bases and J lost 6, with 7 bases in between. The CDR3 has 11 residues. CDR3 nucleotides: TGCGCCAGCCATATCCCCGGGGAGCTGTTTTTT. It specifies CASHIPGELFF.

The chain couples TRBV4-3 to TRBJ2-3, with D tentatively TRBD2 (6 bases). Germline loops: CDR1 LGHNA, CDR2 YSLEER. V was shortened by 0 bases and J by 6 bases, with 22 bases between the two germline ends. The CDR3 covers 18 residues. CDR3 nucleotides: TGCGCCAGCAGCCAAGACAAGAGGACTACAGTTTTTGGGGATACGCAGTATTTT. Translating it yields CASSQDKRTTVFGDTQYF.

The genes are TRBV9 and TRBJ2-2, with D perhaps matching TRBD1 or TRBD2 (6 bases each). Germline V gene lookup returns CDR1 SGDLS and CDR2 YYNGEE. V gave up 0 bases and J gave up 3 bases, with 12 bases separating them. The CDR3 runs to 16 residues. CDR3 DNA: TGTGCCAGCAGCGTAGACGGGGGCGTGTACACCGGGGAGCTGTTTTTT. This translates into CASSVDGGVYTGELFF.

The chain joins TRBV3-1 (or the pseudogene TRBV3-2) to TRBJ1-5; D perhaps matches TRBD1 (5 bases). V lost 3 bases and J lost 6, with 15 bases in between. CDR1 and CDR2 (germline): LGHDT, YNNKEL (reference sequence). The CDR3 totals 15 residues. The CDR3 protein is CASSQGRGAGQPQHF. CDR3 nucleotide sequence: TGTGCCAGCAGCCAGGGTAGAGGGGCCGGTCAGCCCCAGCATTTT.

The genes are TRBV7-9 and TRBJ1-1, with a possible D match to TRBD1 (5 bases). V dropped 5 bases and J dropped 0 bases, with 16 bases sitting between them. The CDR3 is 16 residues long. Germline-derived CDR1 and CDR2 are SEHNR and FQNEAQ (reference sequence). DNA of the CDR3: TGTGCCAGCAGCGTATTGGGGGGACCATTGAACACTGAAGCTTTCTTT. Translated, it gives CASSVLGGPLNTEAFF.

The chain has TRBV27 and TRBJ2-2, with 9 bases identical to TRBD2. The trim removed 6 bases at V and 3 bases at J, leaving 5 bases unmatched. The CDR3 loop spans 15 amino acids. Germline CDR1 MNHEY, CDR2 SMNVEV (reference sequence). DNA for the CDR3: TGTGCCAGCAGCTATAGCGGGGGCTACACCGGGGAGCTGTTTTTT. Protein: CASSYSGGYTGELFF.

The chain uses TRBV7-3 and TRBJ2-3; no clear D gene. The CDR3 length is 15 residues. Germline-derived CDR1 and CDR2 are SGHTA and FQGTGA. The germline V and J ends were trimmed by 0 bases and 0 bases, with 7 bases remaining between them. CDR3 DNA sequence: TGTGCCAGCAGCTTAACCAGCTCTAGCACAGATACGCAGTATTTT. It specifies CASSLTSSSTDTQYF.

The chain combines TRBV9 with TRBJ2-1; 8 nucleotides agree with TRBD2. After removal of 0 bases from V and 0 bases from J, the junction contained 2 bases not matched to a gene. Germline V gene lookup returns CDR1 SGDLS and CDR2 YYNGEE. CDR3 length: 16 residues. Written as DNA, the CDR3 is TGTGCCAGCAGCGTAGCGGGGGGGCTCTCCTACAATGAGCAGTTCTTC. Its translation: CASSVAGGLSYNEQFF. The full variable domain, its missing parts supplied by reference TRBV9 and TRBJ2-1, is DSGVTQTPKHLITATGQRVTLRCSPRSGDLSVYWYQQSLDQGLQFLIQYYNGEERAKGNILERFSAQQFPDLHSELNLSSLELGDSALYFCASSVAGGLSYNEQFFGPGTRLTVL.